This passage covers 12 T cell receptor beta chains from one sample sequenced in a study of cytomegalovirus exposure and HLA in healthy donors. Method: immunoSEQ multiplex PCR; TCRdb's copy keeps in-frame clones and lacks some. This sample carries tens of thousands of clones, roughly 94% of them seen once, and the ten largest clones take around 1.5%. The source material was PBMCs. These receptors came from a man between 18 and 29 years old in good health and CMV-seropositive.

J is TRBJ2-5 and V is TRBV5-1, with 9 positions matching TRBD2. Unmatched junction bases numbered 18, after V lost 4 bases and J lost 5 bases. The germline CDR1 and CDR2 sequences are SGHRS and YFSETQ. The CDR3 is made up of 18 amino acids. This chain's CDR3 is CASSPGGTSHRGVETQYF. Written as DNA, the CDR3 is TGCGCCAGCAGCCCCGGTGGGACTAGCCACCGGGGGGTGGAGACCCAGTACTTC.

The CDR3 protein is CASSSPPVNTEAFF. CDR3 coding DNA: TGTGCCAGTAGTAGTCCCCCGGTGAACACTGAAGCTTTCTTT. The rearrangement joins TRBV19 to TRBJ1-1; no firm D call. The V gene lost 4 bases and the J gene lost 0 bases, with 9 bases spanning the gap. Germline CDR1 reads LNHDA; CDR2 reads SQIVND (reference sequence). CDR3 length: 14 amino acids.

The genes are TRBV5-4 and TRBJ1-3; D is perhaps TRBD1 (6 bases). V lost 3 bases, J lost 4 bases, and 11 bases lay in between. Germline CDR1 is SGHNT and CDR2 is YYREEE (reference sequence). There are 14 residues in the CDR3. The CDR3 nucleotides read TGTGCCAGCAGCTCAGGGGTCGCAGGAAACACCATATATTTT. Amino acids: CASSSGVAGNTIYF.

The CDR3 is CASSFDGRSSYEQYF. In nucleotides, the CDR3 is TGCGCCAGCAGCTTCGACGGAAGGAGCTCCTACGAGCAGTACTTC. The V gene is TRBV5-1, the J gene TRBJ2-7, with D unclear. Deletions cut 2 bases from V and 0 bases from J, with 12 bases between. The CDR3 is 15 amino acids. Germline CDR1 SGHRS, CDR2 YFSETQ.

The CDR3 bases are TGTGCCATCCGACTAGCGGGAGGTCGGGAGCAGTACTTC. This translates into CAIRLAGGREQYF. The chain couples TRBV10-3 to TRBJ2-7; TRBD2 aligns across 13 bases. The CDR3 contains 13 residues. Looked up from germline, CDR1 is ENHRY and CDR2 is SYGVKD. J lost 7 bases, V lost 8 bases, and 5 bases had no gene match.

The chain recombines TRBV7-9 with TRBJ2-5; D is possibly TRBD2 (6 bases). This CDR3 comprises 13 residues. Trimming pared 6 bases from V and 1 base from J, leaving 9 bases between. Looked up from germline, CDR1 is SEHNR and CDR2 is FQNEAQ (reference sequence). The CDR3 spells CASRLGGQETQYF. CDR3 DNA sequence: TGTGCCAGCAGACTGGGGGGCCAAGAGACCCAGTACTTC. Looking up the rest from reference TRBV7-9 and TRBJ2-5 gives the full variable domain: DTGVSQNPRHKITKRGQNVTFRCDPISEHNRLYWYRQTLGQGPEFLTYFQNEAQLEKSRLLSDRFSAERPKGSFSTLEIQRTEQGDSAMYLCASRLGGQETQYFGPGTRLLVL.

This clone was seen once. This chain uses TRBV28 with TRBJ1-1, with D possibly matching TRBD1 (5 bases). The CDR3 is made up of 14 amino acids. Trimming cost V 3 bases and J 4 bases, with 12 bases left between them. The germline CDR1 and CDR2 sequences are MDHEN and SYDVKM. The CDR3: CASSLRPQGTEAFF. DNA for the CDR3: TGTGCCAGCAGTTTGCGTCCCCAGGGCACTGAAGCTTTCTTT.

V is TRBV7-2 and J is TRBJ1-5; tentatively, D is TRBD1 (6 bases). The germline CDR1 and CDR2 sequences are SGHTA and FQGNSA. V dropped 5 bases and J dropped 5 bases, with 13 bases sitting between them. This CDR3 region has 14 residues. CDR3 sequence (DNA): TGTGCCAGCAGCCAAGGGGGGGGTTATCAGCCCCAGCATTTT. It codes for CASSQGGGYQPQHF.

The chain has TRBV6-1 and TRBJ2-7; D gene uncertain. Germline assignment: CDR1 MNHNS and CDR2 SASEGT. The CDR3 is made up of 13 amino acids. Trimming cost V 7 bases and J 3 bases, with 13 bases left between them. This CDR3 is CASNAASYYEQYF. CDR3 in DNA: TGTGCCAGCAACGCGGCGTCCTACTACGAGCAGTACTTC.

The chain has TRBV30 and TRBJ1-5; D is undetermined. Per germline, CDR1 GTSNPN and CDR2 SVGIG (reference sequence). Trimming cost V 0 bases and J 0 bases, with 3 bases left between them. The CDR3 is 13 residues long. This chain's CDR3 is CAWSVSSNQPQHF. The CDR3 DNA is TGTGCCTGGAGTGTCTCTAGCAATCAGCCCCAGCATTTT.

CDR3 DNA: TGTGCCAGCAGCTTAGGGACAGGGAGAACTGAAGCTTTCTTT. Its translation is CASSLGTGRTEAFF. V and J are TRBV7-8 and TRBJ1-1, with TRBD1 identical over 8 bases. The CDR3 spans 14 residues. CDR1 is SGHVS and CDR2 is FQNEAQ in the germline V gene. V lost 1 base, J lost 5 bases, and 3 bases stayed unmatched.

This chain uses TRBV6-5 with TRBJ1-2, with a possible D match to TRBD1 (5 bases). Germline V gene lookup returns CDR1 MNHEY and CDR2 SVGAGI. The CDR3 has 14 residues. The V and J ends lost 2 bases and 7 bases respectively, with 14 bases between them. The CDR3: CASSYKGFLGGYTF. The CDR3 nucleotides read TGTGCCAGCAGTTACAAGGGGTTCTTAGGTGGCTACACCTTC.